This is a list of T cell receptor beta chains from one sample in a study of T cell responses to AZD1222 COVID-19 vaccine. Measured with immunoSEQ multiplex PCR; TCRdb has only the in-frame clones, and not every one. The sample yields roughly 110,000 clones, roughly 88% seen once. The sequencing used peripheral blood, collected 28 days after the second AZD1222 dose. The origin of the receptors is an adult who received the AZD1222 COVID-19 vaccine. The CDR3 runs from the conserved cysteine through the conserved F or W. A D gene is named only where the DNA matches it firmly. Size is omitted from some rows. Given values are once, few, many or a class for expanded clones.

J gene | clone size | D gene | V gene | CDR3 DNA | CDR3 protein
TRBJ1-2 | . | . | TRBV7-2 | TGTGCCAGCAGCTTAGCTTCCTACTATGGCTACACCTTC | CASSLASYYGYTF
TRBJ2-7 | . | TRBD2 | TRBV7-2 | TGTGCCAGCAGGCCGAGCGGGGGAAGCTCCTACGAGCAGTACTTC | CASRPSGGSSYEQYF
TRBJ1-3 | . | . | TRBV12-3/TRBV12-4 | TGTGCCAGCAGTGACGCCGGAAACACCATATATTTT | CASSDAGNTIYF
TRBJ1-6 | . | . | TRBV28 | TGTGCCAGCAGTTCAGGTGATTCACCCCTCCACTTT | CASSSGDSPLHF
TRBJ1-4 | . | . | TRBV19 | TGTGCCACCCAGTACAGGGCAACTAATGAAAAACTGTTTTTT | CATQYRATNEKLFF
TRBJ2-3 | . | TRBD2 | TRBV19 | TGTGCCAGTAGTATTGGGGCTAGCGGGAGCACAGATACGCAGTATTTT | CASSIGASGSTDTQYF
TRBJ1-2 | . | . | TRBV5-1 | TGCGCCAGCAGCTTGCAGGACTCCTCTGGCTACACCTTC | CASSLQDSSGYTF
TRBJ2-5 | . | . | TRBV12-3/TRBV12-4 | TGTGCCAGCAGTTTGACCTCCACGAGATACTTC | CASSLTSTRYF
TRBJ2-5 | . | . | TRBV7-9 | TGTGCCAGCAGCGAACAGGGACCAAAAGAGACCCAGTACTTC | CASSEQGPKETQYF
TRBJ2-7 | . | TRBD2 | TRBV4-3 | TGCGCCAGCAGCCAAGGATGGCGGGGGGGCTTCGAGCAGTACTTC | CASSQGWRGGFEQYF
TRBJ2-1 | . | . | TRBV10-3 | TGTGCCATCAGTCCAGCGGACACATACAATGAGCAGTTCTTC | CAISPADTYNEQFF
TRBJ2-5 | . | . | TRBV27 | TGTGCCAGCAGTTTATTGGGTGCGGGTTTGGAAGAGACCCAGTACTTC | CASSLLGAGLEETQYF
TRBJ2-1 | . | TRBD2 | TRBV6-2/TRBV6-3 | TGTGCCAGCAGTTTCACTACTAGCGGACACTTCTATTCCTACAATGAGCAGTTCTTC | CASSFTTSGHFYSYNEQFF
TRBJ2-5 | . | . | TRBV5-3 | TGTGCCAGAAGGATGGAGGGTCCCCAAGAGACCCAGTACTTC | CARRMEGPQETQYF
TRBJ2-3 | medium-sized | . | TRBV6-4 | TGTGCCAGCAGTGACGGGGGGCAAACAGATACGCAGTATTTT | CASSDGGQTDTQYF
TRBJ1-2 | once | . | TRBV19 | TGTGCCAGTAGTATGTTCATGGGAGGTAACTATGGCTACACCTTC | CASSMFMGGNYGYTF
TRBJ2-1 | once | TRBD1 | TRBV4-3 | TGCGCCAGCAGCCAAGCAACAGGGGACAATGAGCAGTTCTTC | CASSQATGDNEQFF
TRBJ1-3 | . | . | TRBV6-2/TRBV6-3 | TGTGCCAGCAGTTACTTAAGGACACGGCCCACCTTGACTGGAAACACCATATATTTT | CASSYLRTRPTLTGNTIYF
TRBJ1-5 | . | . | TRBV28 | TGTGCCAGCCAAGGAACCCCGGATCAGCCCCAGCATTTT | CASQGTPDQPQHF
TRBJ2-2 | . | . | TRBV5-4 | TGTGCCAGCAGCTTGCGGTCCGCAGCCGGGGAGCTGTTTTTT | CASSLRSAAGELFF
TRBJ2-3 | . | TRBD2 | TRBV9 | TGTGCCAGCAGTGGTAGCGGGGGGGCCTTAGATACGCAGTATTTT | CASSGSGGALDTQYF
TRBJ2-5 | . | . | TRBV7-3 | TGTGCCAGCAGCTCGGCACCGGGTCAGGGGGAGACCCAGTACTTC | CASSSAPGQGETQYF
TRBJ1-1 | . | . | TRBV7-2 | TGTGCCAGCAGCTTATCAGGGTTAAACACTGAAGCTTTCTTT | CASSLSGLNTEAFF
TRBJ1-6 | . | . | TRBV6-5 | TGTGCCAGCAGTTACCGGTCCTATAATTCACCCCTCCACTTT | CASSYRSYNSPLHF
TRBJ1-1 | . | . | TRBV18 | TGTGCCAGCTCACAGGGTCAGAACACTGAAGCTTTCTTT | CASSQGQNTEAFF
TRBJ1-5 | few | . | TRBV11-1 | TGTGCCAGCAGCTTAGGGGTGTCGGAGCCCCAGCATTTT | CASSLGVSEPQHF
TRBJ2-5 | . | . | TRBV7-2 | TGTGCCAGCAGCTCCGCGTCGGTTCAAGAGACCCAGTACTTC | CASSSASVQETQYF
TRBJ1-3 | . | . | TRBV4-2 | TGTGCCAGCAGCCAAGGAGCAGGGGCTATAGGAAACACCATATATTTT | CASSQGAGAIGNTIYF
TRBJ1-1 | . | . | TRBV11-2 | TGTGCCAGCAGCTTAGTAGAAGGGACTGAAGCTTTCTTT | CASSLVEGTEAFF
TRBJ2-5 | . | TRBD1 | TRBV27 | TGTGCCAGCAGTTTATCTAGACAGGGCTTGGAGACCCAGTACTTC | CASSLSRQGLETQYF
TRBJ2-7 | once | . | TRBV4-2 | TGTGCCAGCAGCCAATCGTCAGACAGGAACGTTTACGAGCAGTACTTC | CASSQSSDRNVYEQYF
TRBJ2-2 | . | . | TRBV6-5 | TGTGCCAGCAGATCGGACGGAACGAACACCGGGGAGCTGTTTTTT | CASRSDGTNTGELFF
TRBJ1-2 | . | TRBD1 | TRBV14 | TGTGCCAGCAGCCCCGGGACAGCCCTCTATGGCTACACCTTC | CASSPGTALYGYTF
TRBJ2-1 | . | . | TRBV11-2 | TGTGCCAGCAGCGCGGCCCTTGAGCAGTTCTTC | CASSAALEQFF
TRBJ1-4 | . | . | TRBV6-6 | TGTGCCAGCAGTTATATCCAGGGTGAAAAACTGTTTTTT | CASSYIQGEKLFF
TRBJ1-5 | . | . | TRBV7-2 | TGTGCCAGCAGCCTGGGACTGAACAATCAGCCCCAGCATTTT | CASSLGLNNQPQHF
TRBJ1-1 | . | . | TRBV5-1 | TGCGCCAGCAGCTTGGGTTGGAGGGCGGGTGAGAACACTGAAGCTTTCTTT | CASSLGWRAGENTEAFF
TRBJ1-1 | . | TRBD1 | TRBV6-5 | TGTGCCAGCAGGACTAACAGGGGTAGGACTGAAGCTTTCTTT | CASRTNRGRTEAFF
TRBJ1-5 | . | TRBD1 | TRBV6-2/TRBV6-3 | TGTGCCAGCAGTTACACCGGACAGGGGGTTTATCAGCCCCAGCATTTT | CASSYTGQGVYQPQHF
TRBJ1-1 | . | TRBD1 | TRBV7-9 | TGTGCCAGCAGCTTGGGACAGGGGAACACTGAAGCTTTCTTT | CASSLGQGNTEAFF
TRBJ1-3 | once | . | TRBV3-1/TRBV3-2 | TGTGCCAGCAGCCAAGATGGGCCGGATGGACCCTACCCTGGAAACACCATATATTTT | CASSQDGPDGPYPGNTIYF
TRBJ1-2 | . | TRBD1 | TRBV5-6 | TGTGCCAGCAGCTTGGCGGCAGGGGGCCTCTATGGCTACACCTTC | CASSLAAGGLYGYTF
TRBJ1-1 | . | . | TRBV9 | TGTGCCAGCAGCGTAGTCACTTCGGGGGGCACTGAAGCTTTCTTT | CASSVVTSGGTEAFF
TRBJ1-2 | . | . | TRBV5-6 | TGTGCCAGCAGCTCCGGGGACTATGGCTACACCTTC | CASSSGDYGYTF
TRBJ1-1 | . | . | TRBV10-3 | TGTGCCACGGAAGGGCTAGTGGACACTGAAGCTTTCTTT | CATEGLVDTEAFF
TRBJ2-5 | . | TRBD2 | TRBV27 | TGTGCCAGCAGTTTTCGGACTAGCGGGGGGGCGGGGCCCCAGTACTTC | CASSFRTSGGAGPQYF